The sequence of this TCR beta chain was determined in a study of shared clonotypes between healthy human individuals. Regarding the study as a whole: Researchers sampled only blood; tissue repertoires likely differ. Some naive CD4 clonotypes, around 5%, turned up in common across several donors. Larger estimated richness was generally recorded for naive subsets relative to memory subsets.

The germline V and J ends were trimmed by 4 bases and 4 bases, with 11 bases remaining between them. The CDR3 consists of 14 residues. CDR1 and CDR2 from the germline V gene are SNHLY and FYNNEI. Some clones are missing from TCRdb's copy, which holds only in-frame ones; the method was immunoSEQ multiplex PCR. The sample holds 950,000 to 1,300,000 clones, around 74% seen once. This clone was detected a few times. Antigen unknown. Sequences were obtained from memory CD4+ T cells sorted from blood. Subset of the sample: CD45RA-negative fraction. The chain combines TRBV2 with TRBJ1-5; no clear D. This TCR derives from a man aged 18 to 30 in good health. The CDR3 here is CASSGISPNQPQHF. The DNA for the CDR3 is TGTGCCAGCAGTGGGATTTCGCCTAATCAGCCCCAGCATTTT.